A selection of T cell receptor beta chains follows, all from one sample in a study of blood T cells in healthy people across ages. Using its own MiXCR run on the 5' RACE reads, TCRdb lists one record per CDR3 protein. Seen here are about 640,000 distinct CDR3 sequences, less than 35% observed once, and the top ten hold more than 15%. The source material was blood. The receptors originated from a woman over 75 in good health. CDR3s include the opening cysteine and the closing phenylalanine or tryptophan. D genes are given only for firm matches. Clone size is shown for a subset of rows, as once, few, many or a class of expanded clone.

>TRBV9|TRBJ2-5|few|TRBD2
TGTGCCAGCAGCGTAGATCCAGCGGGGGGAGAGGTGGAGACCCAGTACTTC
CASSVDPAGGEVETQYF
>TRBV7-3|TRBJ2-6|medium-sized|.
TGTGCCAGCAGCGAAGACACTTACTCTGGGGCCAACGTCCTGACTTTC
CASSEDTYSGANVLTF
>TRBV12-3/TRBV12-4|TRBJ1-2|many|.
TGTGCCAGCAGTTTATCAGGGTACTATGGCTACACCTTC
CASSLSGYYGYTF
>TRBV29-1|TRBJ2-3|many|TRBD2
TGCAGCGTTGACCCTGAGCGGGGGGGCCCAGATACGCAGTATTTT
CSVDPERGGPDTQYF
>TRBV5-1|TRBJ2-7|.|TRBD2
TGCGCCAGCAGCCCCAGCGGGGGGTTCTCCTACGAGCAGTACTTC
CASSPSGGFSYEQYF
>TRBV29-1|TRBJ2-7|.|.
TGCAGCGTGCGAGCTCTATCCGAGCAGTACTTC
CSVRALSEQYF
>TRBV3-1|TRBJ2-2|few|.
TGTGCCAGCAGCCAAGAATCGGGCTTTGGCACCGGGGAGCTGTTTTTT
CASSQESGFGTGELFF
>TRBV20-1|TRBJ1-1|few|.
TGCAGTGCTAGCCGAGGACTTTCTGGTACTGAAGCTTTCTTT
CSASRGLSGTEAFF
>TRBV6-6|TRBJ2-3|many|.
TGTGCCAGCAGTTACCCCTCCGGACCTAGCACAGATACGCAGTATTTT
CASSYPSGPSTDTQYF
>TRBV12-3/TRBV12-4|TRBJ2-3|few|TRBD2
TGTGCCACTCGGACTAGCGGGCCGACAGATGCGCAGTATTTT
CATRTSGPTDAQYF
>TRBV7-2|TRBJ2-3|.|.
TGTGCCAGCAGCTTGGACGGTCGTGAAATGGATACGCAGTATTTT
CASSLDGREMDTQYF
>TRBV6-2/TRBV6-3|TRBJ2-5|many|TRBD1
TGTGCCAGCACCCGGACAGGGGGCATGGGAGAGACCCAGTACTTC
CASTRTGGMGETQYF
>TRBV6-2/TRBV6-3|TRBJ1-1|few|.
TGTGCCAGCAGTTATTCGAGGCAGCGAGGGACTGAAGCTTTCTTT
CASSYSRQRGTEAFF
>TRBV24-1|TRBJ2-3|.|.
TGTGCCACCAGTGAAGACAGCGTATCTAGCACAGATACGCAGTATTTT
CATSEDSVSSTDTQYF
>TRBV9|TRBJ2-1|many|.
TGTGCCAGCAGCGTAGAGCCTACGAGGTGGGGTGAGCAGTTCTTC
CASSVEPTRWGEQFF
>TRBV4-3|TRBJ2-7|medium-sized|.
TGCGCCAGCAGCCAAGACACAGGACGTATGTACGAGCAGTACTTC
CASSQDTGRMYEQYF
>TRBV30|TRBJ1-2|few|TRBD1
TGTGCCTGGAGGGAGACAGGGCGGGATGGCTACACCTTC
CAWRETGRDGYTF
>TRBV9|TRBJ2-3|many|.
TGTGCCAGCAGCGTAGACGGGGGCAACACAGATACGCAGTATTTT
CASSVDGGNTDTQYF
>TRBV21-1|TRBJ1-1|.|.
TGTGCCAGCAGCAAAGTCGGTCGACGGGACAGGGCGCTCGGGGACACTGAAGCTTTCTTT
CASSKVGRRDRALGDTEAFF
>TRBV10-3|TRBJ1-2|many|.
TGTGCCATCTCCCCCCAGGGGATGGGGAACTATGGCTACACCTTC
CAISPQGMGNYGYTF
>TRBV29-1|TRBJ2-3|few|.
TGCAGCGCCGCGAGGGATCGCGCAGATACGCAGTATTTT
CSAARDRADTQYF
>TRBV11-2|TRBJ2-7|many|.
TGTGCCAGCAGCTTAAGATCTGAAGGGTCCTACAATGAGCAGTACTTC
CASSLRSEGSYNEQYF
>TRBV10-3|TRBJ2-7|many|.
TGTGCCATCCACGGGGATCCCTCCTACGAGCAGTACTTC
CAIHGDPSYEQYF
>TRBV27|TRBJ2-1|few|.
TGTGCCAGCAGGACGGACAGTTTCAATGAGCAGTTCTTC
CASRTDSFNEQFF
>TRBV13|TRBJ2-7|many|TRBD1
TGTGCCAGCAGCTTGCGGGACAGGCCACCCTACGAGCAGTACTTC
CASSLRDRPPYEQYF
>TRBV5-6|TRBJ1-2|few|.
TGTGCCAGCAGCTTGTCAGGACCGAACTATGGCTACACCTTC
CASSLSGPNYGYTF
>TRBV7-2|TRBJ2-1|.|TRBD2
TGTGCCAGCAGCTTAGGACTAGCGGGAGCAGAGCAGTTCTTC
CASSLGLAGAEQFF
>TRBV9|TRBJ2-7|.|TRBD1
TGTGCCAGCAGCGCCTCGGGACAGGGGGCCTCCTACGAGCAGTACTTC
CASSASGQGASYEQYF
>TRBV25-1|TRBJ2-5|many|.
TGTGCCAGCAGTGAATGGGGAGAGACCCAGTACTTC
CASSEWGETQYF
>TRBV7-3|TRBJ2-1|many|.
TGTGCCAGCAGCGGCAACAAAGACGAGCAGTTCTTC
CASSGNKDEQFF
>TRBV29-1|TRBJ1-2|many|TRBD1
TGCAGCGTACAGGGGGCGGGGGGCTACACCTTC
CSVQGAGGYTF
>TRBV20-1|TRBJ2-5|.|.
TGCAGTGCTAGAGACGGGAGTGAACAAGAGACCCAGTACTTC
CSARDGSEQETQYF
>TRBV20-1|TRBJ1-2|many|.
TGCAGTGCTGCGGATGGGGGGCGGGGCTATGGCTACACCTTC
CSAADGGRGYGYTF
>TRBV6-2/TRBV6-3|TRBJ2-4|few|.
TGTGCCAGCAGTTACGGAGGGACTCGGCTAACCAAAAACATTCAGTACTTC
CASSYGGTRLTKNIQYF
>TRBV24-1|TRBJ2-1|many|.
TGTGCCACCAGTGAGACCGGGACAAGCTTTGAGCAGTTCTTC
CATSETGTSFEQFF
>TRBV4-2|TRBJ2-6|many|.
TGTGCCAGCAGCGTCGCACCTACAGGGTCTGGGGCCAACGTCCTGACTTTC
CASSVAPTGSGANVLTF
>TRBV4-1|TRBJ2-7|.|TRBD2
TGCGCCAGCAGCCAAGACCAGGGACTAGCGGGAGGAGGGTACTCCTACGAGCAGTACTTC
CASSQDQGLAGGGYSYEQYF
>TRBV7-2|TRBJ2-1|.|.
TGTGCCAGCAGCCCGCGGAATTTGGATGAGCAGTTCTTC
CASSPRNLDEQFF
>TRBV19|TRBJ1-5|many|.
TGTGCCAGTAGTATAGTTCGCGCAGGGGCGCGGGGTAGCAATCAGCCCCAGCATTTT
CASSIVRAGARGSNQPQHF
>TRBV25-1|TRBJ1-2|many|.
TGTGCCAGCAGTGCGCAGGGTCTCGGCTACACCTTC
CASSAQGLGYTF
>TRBV2|TRBJ2-1|many|TRBD2
TGTGCCAGCAACTCCGCTAGCGGGGGGGTTGAGCAGTTCTTC
CASNSASGGVEQFF
>TRBV9|TRBJ1-4|.|.
TGTGCCAGCACCCTGGGGGGATGGGGGAATGAAAAACTGTTTTTT
CASTLGGWGNEKLFF
>TRBV20-1|TRBJ2-4|.|.
TGCAGTGCTAGAAACCAAAACATTCAGTACTTC
CSARNQNIQYF
>TRBV20-1|TRBJ1-1|many|TRBD1
TGCAGTGCTAGTAATATAGTCGGACAGGTAACGTCTGAAGCTTTCTTT
CSASNIVGQVTSEAFF
>TRBV7-2|TRBJ1-1|many|TRBD1
TGTGCCAGCAGCCCAGGACAGGGCGGTATGGCTTTCTTT
CASSPGQGGMAFF
>TRBV12-3/TRBV12-4|TRBJ1-1|many|TRBD1
TGTGCCAGCAGTATCTTACAGGGGACTGAAGCTTTCTTT
CASSILQGTEAFF
>TRBV28|TRBJ2-1|.|TRBD2
TGTGCCAGCAGTTTCCGTAGCGGGAGGGCCGCCGATGAGCAGTTCTTC
CASSFRSGRAADEQFF
>TRBV12-3/TRBV12-4|TRBJ2-4|many|.
TGTGCCTCCGGGAACCAAAACATTCAGTACTTC
CASGNQNIQYF
>TRBV7-3|TRBJ2-1|.|.
TGTGCCAGCAGCCTGGTGGGCAGAGGTGAGCAGTTCTTC
CASSLVGRGEQFF
>TRBV20-1|TRBJ2-3|once|TRBD2
TGCAGTGCTAGTAATGGCCTAGCGGGTAGGGATACGCAGTATTTT
CSASNGLAGRDTQYF
>TRBV6-2/TRBV6-3|TRBJ2-1|many|TRBD1
TGTGCCAGCAGTGGGGGACAGGCAATGGGATCCTACAATGAGCAGTTCTTC
CASSGGQAMGSYNEQFF
>TRBV20-1|TRBJ2-3|many|TRBD2
TGCAGTGCTAGAGATCCAGTCGGGACTAGCGGGGGGGTAGATACGCAGTATTTT
CSARDPVGTSGGVDTQYF